This TCR beta chain was profiled in a study of shared clonotypes between healthy human individuals. As for the study in general: CD8 memory received one plate per donor, CD8 naive two, CD4 memory three and CD4 naive three.

The repertoire was sequenced with immunoSEQ multiplex PCR; TCRdb's copy has only in-frame clones and lacks some. The table includes 400,000 to 600,000 clones, approximately 95% detected once. Study-wide findings and caveats: The sharing of 5% to 6.5% of naive CD4 clonotypes was seen across several donors. Researchers found naive subsets generally carried larger estimated richness than memory subsets.

Investigators divided CD4+ cells into CD45RA+ naive and CD45RA-negative memory subsets. The sample holds one count of this clone. Its antigen is not known. CDR3 length: 17 residues. V lost 5 bases and J lost 0; bases outside the gene matches: 11. Germline V gives CDR1 LNHDA, CDR2 SQIVND (reference sequence). The sample comprised naive CD4+ T cells sorted from blood. Subset specified: CD45RA+ positively selected. The TCR was taken from a woman aged 30 to 39 in good health. The chain couples TRBV19 to TRBJ1-1; the match to TRBD1 covers 8 bases. CDR3 nucleotides: TGTGCCAGTAGTTACGACAGGGGCCGAAGCATGAACACTGAAGCTTTCTTT. Translation: CASSYDRGRSMNTEAFF.